This T cell receptor beta chain is drawn from a study of neurological immune-mediated disorders (dated by TCRdb to between 2018 and 2020). Regarding the research as a whole: Of the 35 or so multiple sclerosis patients, 31 had relapsing-remitting MS and 3 had secondary progressive MS. Peripheral blood TCR-beta repertoires from patients with HTLV-I-associated myelopathy (HAM/TSP), patients with multiple sclerosis, and healthy controls were compared in the study using UMI-based sequencing. The cohort comprised around 70 subjects: about 15 HAM/TSP patients, some 34 multiple sclerosis patients and around 20 healthy controls. Longitudinal samples, technical triplicates and paired sorted CD4+ and CD8+ T-cell subsets, alongside PBMC samples, were included among the 106 TCR-beta libraries.

This clonotype was seen many times. What antigen it recognizes has not been identified. Base qualities are not provided; no much larger clone lies one nucleotide away. V and J are trimmed by 5 bases and 0 bases, and the gene matches miss 8 bases of the junction. From the cysteine up to the phenylalanine, the CDR3 has a length of 16 residues. Only the CDR3 DNA stays, 48 bases, in frame from base 1. In the germline V gene, CDR1 corresponds to KGHSH and CDR2 to LQKENI. For the unsorted PBMC libraries, 2 million PBMCs were stored in RNAlater at -80 degrees C until RNA extraction and were used to generate the libraries. Multiple sclerosis patients were enrolled in a US clinical protocol under which disease progression was evaluated by magnetic resonance imaging. Peripheral blood was subjected to Ficoll-Hypaque density gradient centrifugation to isolate PBMCs, which were then cryopreserved in liquid nitrogen.

cDNA synthesis used template-switch 5'RACE with a primer carrying a 10-nucleotide random unique molecular identifier tagging each TCR transcript. Each sequencing run produced over 200 million TCR-beta sequences covering 15-18 subjects. Total RNA was extracted with the RNeasy kit. Using the KAPA Real-time Library Amplification kit, TCR-beta VDJ regions were amplified with primers for the TCR constant region and the 5'RACE anchor. A first PCR added sample indexes and Illumina adaptors, and a second PCR then raised library yield. After Ampure bead purification, the roughly 650 bp TCR product was size-selected on a 2% E-gel SizeSelection system. Library quality was checked on a Bioanalyzer, concentration was measured with Qubit, and libraries were quantified with the Kapa Library Quantification kit before pooling. Libraries were sequenced paired-end 2 x 150 bp on an Illumina HiSeq 2500. To increase sequence diversity, about 23-32% phiX was spiked into each library pool. In the original analysis: Quality-filtered reads were processed with the UMI-based MiGEC pipeline, which removed over 90% of raw TCR sequences during error correction. VDJ genes were aligned to IMGT germline references, and each clonotype was defined by a unique CDR3 amino acid sequence together with V-J genes. Clonal expansion, Shannon diversity and CDR3 relatedness were evaluated with VDJtools (CalcPairwiseDistances, ClusterSamples), while phylogenetic trees were built in CLCbio workbench. A clone was classed as expanded if it had 8 or more unique UMIs, a cutoff based on coefficient-of-variation modelling across technical triplicates. TCRdb ran its own pipeline on the public reads, namely fastp trimming at Q25 and MiXCR clone calling, and kept in-frame beta chains. CDR3 protein sequences are deduplicated, and each keeps its most common genes and DNA. Clone size and V and J calls follow TCRdb, not the original study. In all, the sample holds roughly 89,000 distinct CDR3 sequences, and approximately 2.8% of those were seen once. Together, the top ten hold about 1% of the sample.

Results the study describes overall, beyond this receptor: Repertoires from 18 of 34 MS patients were grouped by phylogenetic analysis into a cluster of related CDR3 sequences, suggesting a possible repertoire-level signature. No clinical or MRI features were associated with the MS cluster, and the authors said that larger cohorts are needed. Expanded clones from different subjects shared no identical CDR3 amino acid sequences, which suggests that TCR-beta repertoires were private in all groups. TCR clonal expansion was highest in HAM/TSP patients and lowest in MS patients, with MS patients falling below even healthy controls.

The specimen was PBMCs. In this chain, TRBV18 is recombined with TRBJ1-1; 8 central nucleotides agree with TRBD1. This TCR was recovered from a woman younger than 45 with multiple sclerosis. CDR3 reads: CASSFDRGSMNTEAFF. The DNA sequence is given as TGTGCCAGCTCATTCGACAGGGGTTCAATGAACACTGAAGCTTTCTTT.